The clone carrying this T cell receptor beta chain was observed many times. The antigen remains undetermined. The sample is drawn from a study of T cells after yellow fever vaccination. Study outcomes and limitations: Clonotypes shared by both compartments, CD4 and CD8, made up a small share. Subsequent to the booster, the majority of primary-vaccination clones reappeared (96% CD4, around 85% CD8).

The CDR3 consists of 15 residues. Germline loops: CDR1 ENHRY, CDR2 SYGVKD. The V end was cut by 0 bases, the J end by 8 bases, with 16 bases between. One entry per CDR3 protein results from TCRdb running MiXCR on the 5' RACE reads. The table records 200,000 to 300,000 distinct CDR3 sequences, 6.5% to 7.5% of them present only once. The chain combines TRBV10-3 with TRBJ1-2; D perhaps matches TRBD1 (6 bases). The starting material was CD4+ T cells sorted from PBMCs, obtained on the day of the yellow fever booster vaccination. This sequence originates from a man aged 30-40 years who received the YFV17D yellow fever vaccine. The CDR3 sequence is CAISESAGGGVGYTF. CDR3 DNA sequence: TGTGCCATCAGTGAGTCCGCCGGGGGCGGGGTAGGCTACACCTTC.